The sequence of this T cell receptor beta chain was determined in a study of Graves' ophthalmopathy and Graves' hyperthyroidism. Study at large: Peripheral blood was collected at initial diagnosis, before any treatment.

Points from the study as a whole: It was with around 71% sensitivity and just under 75% specificity that the model predicted ophthalmopathy progression. Classification of ophthalmopathy versus stable hyperthyroidism by a 13-signature model yielded around 88% sensitivity and approximately 80% specificity.

Amplified TCR beta CDR3 regions were obtained using RNA transcripts as template. The library came from an HTBI-primed first-round RT-PCR and a second-round multiplex PCR. TCRdb fed the multiplex PCR reads into MiXCR, producing one record per CDR3 protein. The sample lists 600,000 to 950,000 distinct CDR3 sequences; around 40% were seen once. As the starting material, around 9.1 ml of fresh peripheral blood yielded the PBMCs. This clonotype was seen ten or more times. The antigen remains undetermined. This CDR3 is 17 amino acids long. Germline trimming cut 5 bases from V and 0 bases from J; bases unmatched to any gene: 6. The germline V gene encodes CDR1 SNHLY and CDR2 FYNNEI.

The chain combines TRBV2 with TRBJ1-6, with 8 nucleotides matching TRBD1. The sample taken for sequencing was peripheral blood. The sequence was obtained from an adult man with Graves' ophthalmopathy. CDR3 sequence reads: CASSRTGSSSYNSPLHF. The CDR3 DNA reads TGTGCCAGCAGTAGGACAGGGTCGAGCTCCTATAATTCACCCCTCCACTTT.